This T cell receptor beta chain appears in the sequencing data of a study of cytomegalovirus exposure and HLA in healthy donors. Primers for the PCR totalled 60 Vbeta and 13 Jbeta. Generated by immunoSEQ multiplex PCR, the TCRdb table keeps only in-frame clones and is missing some. The sample shows some 200,000 clones, roughly four fifths of them seen only once. Germline V gene lookup returns CDR1 MNHEY and CDR2 SVGAGI. V lost 1 base and J lost 3, with 12 bases in between. The CDR3 sequence is 16 residues long. When sampled, the donors appeared nominally healthy, though they likely had unrecorded immune exposures.

The chain uses TRBV6-5 and TRBJ2-2; a weak D match, TRBD2 (5 bases). The TCR was taken from a man aged 45-60 years in good health and CMV-seronegative. Sequences were obtained from PBMCs. In DNA form, the CDR3 reads TGTGCCAGCAGTTACTACCGGACTCCCCACACCGGGGAGCTGTTTTTT. Protein product: CASSYYRTPHTGELFF.